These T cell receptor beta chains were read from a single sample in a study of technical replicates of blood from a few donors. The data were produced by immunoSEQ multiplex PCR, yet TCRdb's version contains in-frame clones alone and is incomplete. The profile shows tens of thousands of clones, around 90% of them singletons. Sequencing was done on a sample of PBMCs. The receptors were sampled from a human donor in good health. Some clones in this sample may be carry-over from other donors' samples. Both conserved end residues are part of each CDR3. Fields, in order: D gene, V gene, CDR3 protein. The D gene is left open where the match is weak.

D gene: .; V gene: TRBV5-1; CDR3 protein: CASRERGTTDTQYF
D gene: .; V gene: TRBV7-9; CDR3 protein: CASGWGEDTQYF
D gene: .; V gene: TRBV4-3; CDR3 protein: CASSQGPRGNTEAFF
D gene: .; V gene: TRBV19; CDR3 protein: CASSLIGSSYNEQFF
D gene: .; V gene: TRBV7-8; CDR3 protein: CASSSRRDSGTEAFF
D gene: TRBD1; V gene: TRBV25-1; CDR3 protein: CASSEFKGARYVNTEAFF
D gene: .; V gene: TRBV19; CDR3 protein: CASSLDTYSNQPQHF
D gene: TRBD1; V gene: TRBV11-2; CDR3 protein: CASSSTGGGETQYF
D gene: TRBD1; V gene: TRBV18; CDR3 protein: CASTGQGTSNSPLHF
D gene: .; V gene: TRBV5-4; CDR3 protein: CASSPRFGLGNYGYTF
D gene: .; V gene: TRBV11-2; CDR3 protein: CASSLVTGEQYF
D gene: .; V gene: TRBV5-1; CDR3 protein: CASSFLAGENEKLFF
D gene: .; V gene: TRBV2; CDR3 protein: CASSELTRTQYF
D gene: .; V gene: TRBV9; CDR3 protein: CASSARQETSGANVLTF
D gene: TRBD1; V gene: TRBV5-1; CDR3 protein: CASTHTGGAAKNIQYF
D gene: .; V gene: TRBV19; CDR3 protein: CASSISDITEKLFF
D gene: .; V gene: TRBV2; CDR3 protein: CASSFEESSTDTQYF
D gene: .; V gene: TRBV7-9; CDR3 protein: CASSLPTPRGKNIQYF
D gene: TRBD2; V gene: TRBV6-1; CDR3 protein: CASSGGGLGDTQYF
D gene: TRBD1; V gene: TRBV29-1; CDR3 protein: CSVEGPTGGKDTQYF
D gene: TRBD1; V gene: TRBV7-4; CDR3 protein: CASSFWDRSKLAKNIQYF
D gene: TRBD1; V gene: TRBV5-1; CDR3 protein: CASSYGQGSRDGYTF
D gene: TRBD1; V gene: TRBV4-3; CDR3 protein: CASSQGFTGDTEAFF
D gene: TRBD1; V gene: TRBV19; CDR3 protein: CASSPTGSTDTQYF
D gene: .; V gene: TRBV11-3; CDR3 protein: CASSLASGTYNEQFF
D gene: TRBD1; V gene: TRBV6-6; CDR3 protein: CASSTGNYGYTF
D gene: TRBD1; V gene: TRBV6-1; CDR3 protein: CASSEALLAGGFAGELFF
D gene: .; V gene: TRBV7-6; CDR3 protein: CASSLPLGPLEPQYF